This T cell receptor (beta chain) stems from a study of blood T cell repertoires in COVID-19. On the study more broadly: Samples of COVID-19 (acute and convalescent) were obtained from the United States, Italy and Spain. PBMCs, B-cell-depleted T cells, or T cells provided the cDNA or gDNA that made up the material.

Original analysis: Amplification of reference gene primers provided the estimated nucleated cell counts. Repertoires were generated with immunoSEQ multiplex PCR, while TCRdb's copy carries only in-frame clones and drops some. That table furnishes V, J and clone size, whereas the DNA furnished D and trimming. The sample holds more than 200,000 clones, 65% to 90% seen once. The CDR3 loop spans 20 amino acids. Germline CDR1 is LGHNA and CDR2 is YSLEER. Unmatched junction bases numbered 13, after V lost 0 bases and J lost 2 bases. The rearrangement uses TRBV4-3 and TRBJ2-4; 10 nucleotides align to TRBD1. Input material: peripheral blood. The clonotype was recovered from a woman aged 35 to 49 who had recovered from COVID-19. The CDR3, as DNA: TGCGCCAGCAGCCAAGATAGTCGGGACAGGGGTTTCTTATCCAAAAACATTCAGTACTTC. It translates to CASSQDSRDRGFLSKNIQYF.